A single sample gave rise to the 17 T cell receptor beta chains below, sequenced in a study of pediatric ulcerative colitis. Assay: immunoSEQ multiplex PCR; the TCRdb copy retains only in-frame clones and omits some. This table holds under 70,000 clones, around 87% found once. The sample consisted of blood. The receptor source for this set is a boy aged 10-17 years who was a control in a study of pediatric ulcerative colitis.

V usage is TRBV30 and J usage is TRBJ1-6; D unclear. Trimming stripped 3 bases from V and 7 bases from J, with 13 bases between. This CDR3 has 14 residues. CDR1 and CDR2 (germline): GTSNPN, SVGIG (reference sequence). The CDR3 loop is CAWRKGSRNSPLHF. The CDR3 DNA follows: TGTGCCTGGAGAAAGGGCTCGAGGAATTCACCCCTCCACTTT.

This clone is a singleton in its sample. The V gene is TRBV21-1, the J gene TRBJ1-1; TRBD1, as called in the table, went unchecked against the DNA. TRBV21-1 counts as a pseudogene. The length of the CDR3 is 12 residues. The CDR3: CASGQDRVKAFF. In DNA form, the CDR3 reads TGTGCCAGCGGCCAGGACAGGGTTAAAGCTTTCTTT.

The chain links TRBV5-6 to TRBJ1-2; D not certain. The V gene's germline CDR1 is SGHDT and CDR2 YYEEEE. Trimming cost V 0 bases and J 4 bases, with 13 bases left between them. The CDR3 runs to 15 residues. Written as DNA, the CDR3 is TGTGCCAGCAGCTTGGTTTTAGGGCTAGGCTATGGCTACACCTTC. Residues: CASSLVLGLGYGYTF.

This clone has more than one count but fewer than ten. This chain joins TRBV30 and TRBJ1-6; possible D gene TRBD1, 6 bases. Germline lookup yields CDR1 GTSNPN and CDR2 SVGIG (reference sequence). The CDR3 is 13 amino acids. V dropped 5 bases and J dropped 10 bases, with 15 bases sitting between them. The CDR3: CAWETGHRSPLHF. The DNA for the CDR3 is TGTGCCTGGGAGACAGGACATCGGTCACCCCTCCACTTT.

V gene TRBV18 combines with J gene TRBJ2-3; TRBD1 agrees at 8 bases. CDR1 is KGHSH, CDR2 LQKENI, per germline. The CDR3 has 15 amino acids. J lost 4 bases, V lost 2 bases, and 5 bases had no gene match. The DNA for the CDR3 is TGTGCCAGCTCACCAGCAGGGGGCCTTGCAGATACGCAGTATTTT. Protein sequence: CASSPAGGLADTQYF.

As concerns this clone: Other DNA sequences from this sample encode an identical CDR3 as well. This sequence joins TRBV29-1 and TRBJ1-2; no clear D. The germline gives CDR1 SQVTM, CDR2 ANQGSEA. Trimming pared 3 bases from V and 2 bases from J, leaving 7 bases between. The CDR3 sequence is 12 residues long. In DNA, the CDR3 is TGCAGCGTTGATCCGGGGAACTATGGCTACACCTTC. Its translation is CSVDPGNYGYTF.

This clone was recorded a few times. V is TRBV14 and J is TRBJ1-2; TRBD1 matches at 7 bases. With 4 bases clipped from V and 3 bases from J, the junction kept 2 bases outside the gene matches. The CDR3 extends over 13 amino acids. Germline loops: CDR1 SGHDN, CDR2 FVKESK. The CDR3 DNA sequence: TGTGCCAGCAGCCGGGACAGAGACTATGGCTACACCTTC. This gives the protein CASSRDRDYGYTF.

The chain uses TRBV11-1 and TRBJ2-7; 7 positions agree with TRBD2. The CDR3 totals 15 residues. Per the germline V gene, CDR1 is SGHAT and CDR2 is FQDESV (reference sequence). With 5 bases clipped from V and 1 base from J, the junction kept 8 bases outside the gene matches. The DNA of the CDR3 is TGTGCCAGCAGCGCTAATCCGGGACTATCCTACGAGCAGTACTTC. Its protein is CASSANPGLSYEQYF.

The V call is TRBV11-2, the J call TRBJ2-1; TRBD2 matches at 10 bases. The junction had 1 base not matched to a gene; V was cut back by 1 base and J by 4 bases. The CDR3 covers 15 residues. From germline, CDR1 is SGHAT and CDR2 FQNNGV. In DNA form, the CDR3 reads TGTGCCAGCAGCTTAGGGACTAGCGGTTACAATGAGCAGTTCTTC. Its translation: CASSLGTSGYNEQFF.

V usage is TRBV20-1 and J usage is TRBJ2-7; no reliable D call. Germline V lookup: CDR1 DFQATT, CDR2 SNEGSKA (reference sequence). The CDR3 has 11 amino acids. V was cut by 0 bases and J by 5 bases, with 5 bases left in between. The CDR3 DNA sequence: TGCAGTGCTAGAGATTCAGACGAGCAGTACTTC. It codes for CSARDSDEQYF.

The rearrangement links TRBV6-5 to TRBJ2-7; TRBD1 agrees at 9 bases. Trimming took 6 bases from V and 2 from J; bases not matched to a gene: 8. The CDR3 totals 15 residues. Germline lookup yields CDR1 MNHEY and CDR2 SVGAGI. The CDR3 sequence: CASRTGQGATYEQYF. The DNA of the CDR3 is TGTGCCAGCAGGACGGGACAGGGAGCCACCTACGAGCAGTACTTC.

This chain connects TRBV2 to TRBJ2-5; the match to TRBD1 covers 8 bases. The V segment lost 6 bases and the J segment 6 bases; nucleotides outside the gene matches: 9. The germline gives CDR1 SNHLY, CDR2 FYNNEI. This CDR3 has 14 amino acids. The CDR3 loop is CASSADRARKTQYF. The DNA of the CDR3 is TGTGCCAGCAGCGCGGACAGGGCCAGGAAGACCCAGTACTTC.

In nucleotides, the CDR3 is TGTGCCAGCAGCTCCTACCGCGGACAGGTTAAGTTTGAAGATTCACCCCTCCACTTT. It specifies CASSSYRGQVKFEDSPLHF. The chain carries TRBV7-2 and TRBJ1-6; 7 bases are a match to TRBD1. This CDR3 contains 19 residues. Germline V gene sequence: CDR1 SGHTA, CDR2 FQGNSA. The J segment lost 8 bases and the V segment lost 4 bases, leaving 20 bases of the junction unmatched.

This chain uses TRBV30 with TRBJ1-1; 9 bases fit TRBD1. The CDR3 extends over 13 amino acids. The germline CDR1 and CDR2 sequences are GTSNPN and SVGIG (reference sequence). V trimming: 7 bases; J trimming: 5 bases; junction bases outside the gene matches: 8. The DNA of the CDR3 is TGTGCCTCTAACAGGGGGCGTGAGACTGAAGCTTTCTTT. Protein product: CASNRGRETEAFF.

The chain carries TRBV10-2 and TRBJ2-3; the match to TRBD2 covers 8 bases. The CDR3 loop spans 16 amino acids. The germline V gene has CDR1 WSHSY and CDR2 SAAADI. The V segment lost 10 bases and the J segment 5 bases; nucleotides outside the gene matches: 17. The CDR3 DNA reads as TGCGCCACCATGGATAGTTCGGGGGGGCCCGTAGATACGCAGTATTTT. Amino acid sequence: CATMDSSGGPVDTQYF.

This chain joins TRBV6-1 and TRBJ1-2; 10 nucleotides match TRBD1. Losses at the gene ends were 4 bases for V and 13 bases for J; bases not matched to a gene: 15. CDR1 and CDR2 from the germline V gene are MNHNS and SASEGT. This CDR3 is 15 amino acids long. The CDR3 nucleotides read TGTGCCAGCAGTGGGGGGACAGGGGACGCGGGACACGGCACCTTC. Amino acid sequence: CASSGGTGDAGHGTF.

The V call is TRBV6-6, the J call TRBJ1-3; D may be TRBD1 (6 bases). The V end was cut by 6 bases, the J end by 3 bases, with 12 bases between. In germline, CDR1 is MNHNY, CDR2 SVGAGI (reference sequence). The CDR3 spans 14 residues. CDR3 in amino acids: CASSEGQLGNTIYF. The CDR3 bases are TGTGCCAGCAGCGAGGGACAACTTGGAAACACCATATATTTT.